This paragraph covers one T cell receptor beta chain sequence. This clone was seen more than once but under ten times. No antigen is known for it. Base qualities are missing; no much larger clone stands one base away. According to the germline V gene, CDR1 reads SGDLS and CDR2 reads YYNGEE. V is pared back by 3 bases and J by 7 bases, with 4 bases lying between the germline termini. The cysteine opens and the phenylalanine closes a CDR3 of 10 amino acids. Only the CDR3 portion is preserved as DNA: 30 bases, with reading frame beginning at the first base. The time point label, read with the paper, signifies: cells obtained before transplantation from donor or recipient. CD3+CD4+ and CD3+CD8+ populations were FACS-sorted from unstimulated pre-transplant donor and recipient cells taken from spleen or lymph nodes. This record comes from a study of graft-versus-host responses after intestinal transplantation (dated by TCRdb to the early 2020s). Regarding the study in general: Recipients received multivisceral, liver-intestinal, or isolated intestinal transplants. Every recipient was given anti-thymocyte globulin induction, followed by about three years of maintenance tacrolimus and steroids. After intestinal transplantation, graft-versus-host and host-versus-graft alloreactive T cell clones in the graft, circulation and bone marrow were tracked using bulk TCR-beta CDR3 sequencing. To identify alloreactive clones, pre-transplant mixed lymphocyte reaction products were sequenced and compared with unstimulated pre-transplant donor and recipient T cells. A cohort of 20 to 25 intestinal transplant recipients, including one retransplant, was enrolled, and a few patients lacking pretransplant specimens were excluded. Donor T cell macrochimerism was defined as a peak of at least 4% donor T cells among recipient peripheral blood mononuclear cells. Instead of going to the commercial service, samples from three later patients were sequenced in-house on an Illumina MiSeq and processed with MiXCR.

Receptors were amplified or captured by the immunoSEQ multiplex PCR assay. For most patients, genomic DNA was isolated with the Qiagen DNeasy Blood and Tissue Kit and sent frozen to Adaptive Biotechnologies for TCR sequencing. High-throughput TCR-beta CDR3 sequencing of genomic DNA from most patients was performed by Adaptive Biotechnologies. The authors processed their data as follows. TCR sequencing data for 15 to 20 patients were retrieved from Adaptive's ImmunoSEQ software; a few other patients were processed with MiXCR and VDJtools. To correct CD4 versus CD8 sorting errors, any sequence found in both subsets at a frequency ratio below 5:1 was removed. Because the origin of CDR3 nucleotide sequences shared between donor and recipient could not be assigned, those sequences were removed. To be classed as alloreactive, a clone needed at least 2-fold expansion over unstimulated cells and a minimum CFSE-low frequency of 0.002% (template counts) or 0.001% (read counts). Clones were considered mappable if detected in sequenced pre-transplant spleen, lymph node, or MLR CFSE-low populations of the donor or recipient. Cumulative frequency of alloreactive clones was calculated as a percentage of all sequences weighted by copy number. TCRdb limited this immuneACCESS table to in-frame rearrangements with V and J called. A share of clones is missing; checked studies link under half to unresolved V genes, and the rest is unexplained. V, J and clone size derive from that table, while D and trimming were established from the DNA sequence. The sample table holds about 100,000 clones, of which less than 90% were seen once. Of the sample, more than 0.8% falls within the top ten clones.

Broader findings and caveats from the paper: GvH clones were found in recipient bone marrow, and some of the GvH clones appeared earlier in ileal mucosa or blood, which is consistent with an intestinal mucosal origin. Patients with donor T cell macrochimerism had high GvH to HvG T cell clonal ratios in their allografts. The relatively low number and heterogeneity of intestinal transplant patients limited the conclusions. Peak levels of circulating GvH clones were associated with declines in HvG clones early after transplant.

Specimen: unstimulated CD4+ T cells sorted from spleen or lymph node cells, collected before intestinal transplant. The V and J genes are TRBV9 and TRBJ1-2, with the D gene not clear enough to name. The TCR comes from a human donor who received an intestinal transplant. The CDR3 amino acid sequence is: CASSGGGYTF. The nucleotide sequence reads TGTGCCAGCAGCGGGGGTGGCTACACCTTC. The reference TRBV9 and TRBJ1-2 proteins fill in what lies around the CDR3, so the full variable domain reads DSGVTQTPKHLITATGQRVTLRCSPRSGDLSVYWYQQSLDQGLQFLIQYYNGEERAKGNILERFSAQQFPDLHSELNLSSLELGDSALYFCASSGGGYTFGSGTRLTVV.